In its sample, the clone carrying this TCR beta chain was seen a few times. Its matching antigen is unknown. The data stem from a study of cytomegalovirus exposure and HLA in healthy donors. Across the whole study: For the approximately 400 genotyped donors, approximately 82% fell within the Caucasian-associated ancestry cluster. Whole-study results and caveats: Earlier analysis yielded a pattern in which most TCR beta V segments were productive about 87% or about 30% of the time.

CDR1 is LGHNA, CDR2 YNFKEQ, per germline. The V end was cut by 4 bases, the J end by 1 base, with 13 bases between. CDR3 length: 16 residues. Every donor was a healthy person donating bone marrow. PCR was performed using 60 Vbeta and 13 Jbeta primers. How the authors handled the data: A later analysis tallied approximately 87 million unique TCR beta chains, roughly 11 million of them shared. The data were produced by immunoSEQ multiplex PCR, yet TCRdb's version contains in-frame clones alone and is incomplete. The DNA was the basis for D and trimming; V, J and clone size are from that table. This table holds around 200,000 clones, 60% to 80% found once.

The chain joins TRBV4-2 to TRBJ2-2, with D tentatively TRBD1 (6 bases). This receptor was taken from a male donor in good health and CMV-seronegative. The sequenced sample was PBMCs. CDR3 nucleotides: TGTGCCAGCAGCCCGTTGAAAGGGGGGAACACCGGGGAGCTGTTTTTT. Its translation: CASSPLKGGNTGELFF.